The 5 T cell receptor beta chains in this list originate from one sample, sequenced in a study of blood T cells in healthy people across ages. Then a second PCR, running roughly 6 to 12 cycles, was carried out with a sample-barcoded 5' primer and a J-beta primer mix. TCRdb reprocessed the 5' RACE reads via MiXCR and lists one record per CDR3 protein. The data contain a few hundred thousand distinct CDR3 sequences, roughly half of them singletons. Sequences were obtained from blood. These receptors all come from a man in his fifties or sixties in good health.

This clonotype was observed a handful of times. The chain couples TRBV12-3 or TRBV12-4 to TRBJ2-5, with D hard to call. V lost 5 bases and J 0 bases, leaving 16 bases between the germline ends. This CDR3 comprises 16 residues. Written as DNA, the CDR3 is TGTGCCAGCAGTCCCCCCCCTACCAACCACCAAGAGACCCAGTACTTC. It encodes CASSPPPTNHQETQYF.

Comments on this clonotype: This may arise from a read error, as a much more abundant clone is one base away. The rearrangement uses TRBV29-1 and TRBJ1-2; D might be TRBD1 (6 bases). The V gene lost 7 bases and the J gene lost 9 bases, with 18 bases spanning the gap. This CDR3 has 12 residues. Per germline, CDR1 SQVTM and CDR2 ANQGSEA. The CDR3 loop reads CSAGWGHGRYTF. In nucleotides, the CDR3 is TGCAGCGCCGGGTGGGGGCATGGACGCTACACCTTC.

Points on this clonotype: Relative to the germline gene, one junction end is altered; a read error may explain this. The rearrangement links TRBV2 to TRBJ1-2; no clear D gene. CDR1 is SNHLY, CDR2 FYNNEI, per germline. The CDR3 is made up of 14 amino acids. The DNA for the CDR3 is TGTGCCGGCAGCGAGGAGGGATCTAACTATGGCTACACCTTC. This gives the protein CAGSEEGSNYGYTF.

V is TRBV9 and J is TRBJ2-5; 11 nucleotides align to TRBD2. The CDR3 has 15 amino acids. Germline loops: CDR1 SGDLS, CDR2 YYNGEE. J was trimmed by 11 bases and V by 3 bases; bases with no gene match: 12. The CDR3 loop is CASSGGTSGHNEQYF. The CDR3 DNA sequence: TGTGCCAGCAGCGGTGGGACTAGCGGTCACAATGAGCAGTACTTC.

This clonotype was picked up a small number of times. This chain links TRBV29-1 with TRBJ2-3; 9 bases fit TRBD1. This CDR3 contains 13 residues. Trimming cost V 8 bases and J 7 bases; bases outside gene matches: 10. From germline, CDR1 is SQVTM and CDR2 ANQGSEA. The CDR3 bases are TGCAGCTCCGGGACAGGGATGAGGAATACGCAGTATTTT. Translated: CSSGTGMRNTQYF.